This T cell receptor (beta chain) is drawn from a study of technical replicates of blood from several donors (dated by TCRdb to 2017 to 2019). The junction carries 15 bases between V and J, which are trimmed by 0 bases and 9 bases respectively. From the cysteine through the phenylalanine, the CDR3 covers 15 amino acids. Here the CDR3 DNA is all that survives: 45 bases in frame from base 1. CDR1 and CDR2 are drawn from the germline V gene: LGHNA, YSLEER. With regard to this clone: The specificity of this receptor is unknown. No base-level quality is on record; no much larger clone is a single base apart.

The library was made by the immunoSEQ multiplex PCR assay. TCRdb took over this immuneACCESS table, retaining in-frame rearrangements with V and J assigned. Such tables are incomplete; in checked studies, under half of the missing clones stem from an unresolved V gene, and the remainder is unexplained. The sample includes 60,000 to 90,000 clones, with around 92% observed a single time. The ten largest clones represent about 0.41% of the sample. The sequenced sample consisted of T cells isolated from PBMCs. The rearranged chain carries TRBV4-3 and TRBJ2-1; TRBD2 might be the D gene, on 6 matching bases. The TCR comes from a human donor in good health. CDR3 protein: CASSQEFRVSGEQFF. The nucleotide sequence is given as TGCGCCAGCAGCCAAGAATTCAGGGTTAGCGGTGAGCAGTTCTTC.